A selection of T cell receptor beta chains follows, all from one sample in a study of T cell repertoires in cytomegalovirus infection. Via MiXCR, TCRdb re-called the reads, giving one row per CDR3 protein. The top ten clones hold about 39% of a sample with around 430,000 distinct CDR3 sequences, about two fifths of them seen once. These receptors lack a known antigen. Material: cultured PBMCs, obtained from culture after CMV antigen stimulation. The receptors here all came from a human donor in good health (CMV status not recorded). Some clones in this sample may be carry-over from other donors' samples. The conserved cysteine and the conserved F or W are not part of the CDR3 here. Fields, in order: J gene, V gene, D gene, CDR3 protein. D genes are given only for firm matches.

TRBJ2-3,TRBV6-1,.,ASSEAGISTDTQY
TRBJ2-3,TRBV20-1,.,SAPSRGGAPDTQY
TRBJ1-1,TRBV7-8,.,ASSSNLPGHAF
TRBJ2-2,TRBV6-8,.,ASSDIREGPRAGELF
TRBJ1-2,TRBV7-9,.,ASSPTGTMSGVNYGYT
TRBJ2-3,TRBV11-2,.,ASSPTEGTDTQY
TRBJ1-5,TRBV5-4,.,ASSLGGADNQPQH
TRBJ1-1,TRBV30,.,AWSVGLNTEAF
TRBJ2-3,TRBV18,.,ASSPPTSVGADTQY
TRBJ1-1,TRBV20-1,TRBD1,SAPEPRGRGTEAF
TRBJ2-7,TRBV2,.,ASDRGASYEQY
TRBJ2-5,TRBV5-1,.,ASSLGNRPQETQY
TRBJ2-7,TRBV6-2/TRBV6-3,.,ASSETGAGEQY
TRBJ2-3,TRBV7-9,TRBD1,ASSDYRGALTDTQY
TRBJ2-5,TRBV7-2,.,ASSLVRRGGPRETQY
TRBJ2-1,TRBV6-2/TRBV6-3,TRBD2,ASSYAGVSIEQF
TRBJ2-7,TRBV4-3,TRBD1,ASSRSLGTASYEQY
TRBJ2-7,TRBV12-3/TRBV12-4,.,ASSFSGGPYEQY
TRBJ2-1,TRBV4-3,TRBD2,ASSQGGDYHEQF
TRBJ2-3,TRBV7-2,TRBD2,ASSPWTSPTDTQY
TRBJ1-5,TRBV4-1,.,ASSQTFAGIYSNQPQH
TRBJ2-2,TRBV20-1,.,SASTRNTGELF
TRBJ1-4,TRBV7-9,.,ASSLMTANEKLF
TRBJ1-1,TRBV12-3/TRBV12-4,.,ASSLATGNTEAF
TRBJ2-2,TRBV7-8,TRBD1,ASSYRDRGRTGELF
TRBJ1-1,TRBV7-9,.,ASSLAVDEAF
TRBJ2-7,TRBV7-6,.,ASSLAWGSEQY
TRBJ2-2,TRBV20-1,.,SASALVPGELF
TRBJ2-1,TRBV7-2,TRBD2,ASSLSGSSYNEQF